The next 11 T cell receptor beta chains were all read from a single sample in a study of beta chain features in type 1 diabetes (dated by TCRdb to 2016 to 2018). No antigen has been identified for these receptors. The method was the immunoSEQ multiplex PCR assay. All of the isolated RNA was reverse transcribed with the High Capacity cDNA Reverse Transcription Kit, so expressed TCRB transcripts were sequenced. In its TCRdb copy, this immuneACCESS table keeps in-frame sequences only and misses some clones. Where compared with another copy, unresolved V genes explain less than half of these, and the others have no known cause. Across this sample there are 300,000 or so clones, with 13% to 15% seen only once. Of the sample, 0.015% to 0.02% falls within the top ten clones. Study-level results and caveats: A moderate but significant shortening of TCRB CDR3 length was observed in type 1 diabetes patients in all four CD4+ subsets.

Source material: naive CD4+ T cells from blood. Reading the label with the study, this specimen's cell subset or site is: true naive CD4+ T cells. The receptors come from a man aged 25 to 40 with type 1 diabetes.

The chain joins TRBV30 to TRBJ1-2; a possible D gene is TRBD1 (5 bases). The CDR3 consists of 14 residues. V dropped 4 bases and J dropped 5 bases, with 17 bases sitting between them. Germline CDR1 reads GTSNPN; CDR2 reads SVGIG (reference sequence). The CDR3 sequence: CAWTRYLGQYGYTF. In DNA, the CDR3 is TGTGCCTGGACCCGTTACCTCGGACAATATGGCTACACCTTC.

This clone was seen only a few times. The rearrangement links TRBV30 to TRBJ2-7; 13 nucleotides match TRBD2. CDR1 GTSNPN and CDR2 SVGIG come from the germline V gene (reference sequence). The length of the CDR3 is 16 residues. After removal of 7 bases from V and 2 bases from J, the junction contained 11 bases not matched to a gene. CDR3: CALTPGLAGRPYEQYF. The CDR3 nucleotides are TGTGCCTTGACACCGGGACTAGCGGGACGACCCTACGAGCAGTACTTC.

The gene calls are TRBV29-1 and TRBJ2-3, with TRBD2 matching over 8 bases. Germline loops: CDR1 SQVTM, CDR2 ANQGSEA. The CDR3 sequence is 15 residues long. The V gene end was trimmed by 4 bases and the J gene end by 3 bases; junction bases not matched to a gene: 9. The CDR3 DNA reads TGCAGCGTTGTAATGTCGGGAGGGCCGACAGATACGCAGTATTTT. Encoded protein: CSVVMSGGPTDTQYF.

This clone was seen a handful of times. CDR3 coding DNA: TGTGCCAGCAGCTTACTAGCGGGAATGGGTAATGAGCAGTTCTTC. Translating gives CASSLLAGMGNEQFF. The chain uses TRBV7-3 and TRBJ2-1, with 9 bases identical to TRBD2. In germline, CDR1 is SGHTA, CDR2 FQGTGA. J was trimmed by 7 bases and V by 2 bases; bases with no gene match: 6. This CDR3 is 15 amino acids long.

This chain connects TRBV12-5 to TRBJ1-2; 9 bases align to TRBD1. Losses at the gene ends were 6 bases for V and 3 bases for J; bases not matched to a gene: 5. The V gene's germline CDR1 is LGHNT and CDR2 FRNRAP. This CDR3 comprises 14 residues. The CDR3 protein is CASGPGTGHYGYTF. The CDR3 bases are TGTGCTAGTGGCCCCGGGACAGGGCACTATGGCTACACCTTC.

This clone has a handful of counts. In DNA form, the CDR3 reads TGTGCCAGCAGTCTAAGAAGCGAGCAGTACTTC. The encoded protein is CASSLRSEQYF. The chain employs TRBV28 and TRBJ2-7; D not resolved. The CDR3 covers 11 residues. V shed 5 bases and J shed 6 bases, with 8 bases lying between them. The germline CDR1 and CDR2 sequences are MDHEN and SYDVKM.

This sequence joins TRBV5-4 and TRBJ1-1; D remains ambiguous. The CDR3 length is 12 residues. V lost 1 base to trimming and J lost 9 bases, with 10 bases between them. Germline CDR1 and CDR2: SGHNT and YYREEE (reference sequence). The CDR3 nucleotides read TGTGCCAGCAGCTTGACCCCGGGGAAAGCTTTCTTT. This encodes CASSLTPGKAFF.

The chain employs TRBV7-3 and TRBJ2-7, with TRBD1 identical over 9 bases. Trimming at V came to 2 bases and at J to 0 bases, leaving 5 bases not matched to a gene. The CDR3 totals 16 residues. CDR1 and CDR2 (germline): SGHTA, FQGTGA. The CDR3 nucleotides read TGTGCCAGCAGCTTAGCCTCGGGACAGGGCTCCTACGAGCAGTACTTC. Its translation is CASSLASGQGSYEQYF. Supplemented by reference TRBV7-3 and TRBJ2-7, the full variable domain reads GAGVSQTPSNKVTEKGKYVELRCDPISGHTALYWYRQSLGQGPEFLIYFQGTGAADDSGLPNDRFFAVRPEGSVSTLKIQRTERGDSAVYLCASSLASGQGSYEQYFGPGTRLTVT.

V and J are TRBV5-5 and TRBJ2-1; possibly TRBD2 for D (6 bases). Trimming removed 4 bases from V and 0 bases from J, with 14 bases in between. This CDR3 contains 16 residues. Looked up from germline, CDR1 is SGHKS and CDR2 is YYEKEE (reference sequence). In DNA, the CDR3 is TGTGCCAGCAGCCTTCAGGGACTTGGCTCCTACAATGAGCAGTTCTTC. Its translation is CASSLQGLGSYNEQFF.

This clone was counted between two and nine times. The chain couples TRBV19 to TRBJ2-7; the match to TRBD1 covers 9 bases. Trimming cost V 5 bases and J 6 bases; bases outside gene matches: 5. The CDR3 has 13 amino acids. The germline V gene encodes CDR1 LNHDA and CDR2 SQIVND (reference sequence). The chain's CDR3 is CASSGGTGTEQYF. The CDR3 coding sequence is TGTGCCAGTAGTGGCGGGACAGGGACCGAGCAGTACTTC.

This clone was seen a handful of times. The CDR3 loop is CASSFRTGLYGYTF. CDR3 coding DNA: TGTGCCAGCAGCTTTCGGACAGGACTCTATGGCTACACCTTC. The chain uses TRBV27 and TRBJ1-2; TRBD1 agrees at 7 bases. The CDR3 length is 14 residues. J gave up 4 bases and V 6 bases, and 8 bases lay outside the gene matches. Looked up from germline, CDR1 is MNHEY and CDR2 is SMNVEV (reference sequence).